Listed here are 18 T cell receptor beta chains from one sample, sequenced in a study of T-cell memory formation after mild COVID-19. TCRdb reprocessed the 5' RACE reads with MiXCR, giving one entry per CDR3 protein. Among about 620,000 distinct CDR3 sequences listed, around 17% were seen once. The sequenced sample was PBMCs or a T cell subset sorted from them (not recorded which). These receptors all come from an adult woman who had mild COVID-19 (a few samples of this study predate the infection). Cell type and time point are not known.

The rearrangement links TRBV7-2 to TRBJ2-1; TRBD2 might be the D (6 bases). The germline gives CDR1 SGHTA, CDR2 FQGNSA. CDR3 size: 14 residues. The V end was cut by 2 bases, the J end by 6 bases, with 11 bases between. The CDR3 protein is CASSLIGGGNEQFF. The CDR3 DNA reads as TGTGCCAGCAGCTTAATTGGGGGAGGCAATGAGCAGTTCTTC.

This chain uses TRBV3-1 with TRBJ2-1; TRBD2 agrees at 14 bases. J was trimmed by 10 bases and V by 2 bases; bases with no gene match: 10. Germline-derived CDR1 and CDR2 are LGHDT and YNNKEL (reference sequence). The CDR3 sequence is 17 residues long. CDR3 sequence (DNA): TGTGCCAGCAGCCAAAGATGGGGGACTAGCGGGAGTTGGGAGCAGTTCTTC. Translation gives CASSQRWGTSGSWEQFF.

This clonotype has more than one count but fewer than ten. The chain carries TRBV4-3 and TRBJ1-1; D is ambiguous. The germline V and J ends were trimmed by 0 bases and 14 bases, with 10 bases remaining between them. The CDR3 is made up of 11 amino acids. CDR1 is LGHNA, CDR2 YSLEER, per germline. The CDR3 bases are TGCGCCAGCAGCCAAGAAGGCTCCCCATTCTTT. Encoded protein: CASSQEGSPFF.

This clonotype was seen repeatedly, ten times or more. J is TRBJ2-1 and V is TRBV12-3 or TRBV12-4, with D unresolved. The CDR3 spans 11 residues. Trimming left V 8 bases short and J 6 bases short, with 8 bases between. CDR3 DNA sequence: TGTGCCAGCGGCGTCCGCAATGAGCAGTTCTTC. Translating gives CASGVRNEQFF.

This clonotype occurred a few times. V gene TRBV4-3 combines with J gene TRBJ2-3, with D unresolved. CDR3 length equals 14 residues. Germline V gene sequence: CDR1 LGHNA, CDR2 YSLEER. V lost 4 bases and J 3 bases, leaving 11 bases between the germline ends. The CDR3 nucleotides are TGCGCCAGCAGCCGAAGGAGCGAGACAGATACGCAGTATTTT. Its protein is CASSRRSETDTQYF.

This clonotype occurred a few times. The chain is built from TRBV6-1 and TRBJ1-1, with D uncertain. V lost 6 bases, J lost 1 base, and 9 bases lay in between. This CDR3 is built from 13 residues. The V gene's germline CDR1 is MNHNS and CDR2 SASEGT. This CDR3 is CASRDLWNTEAFF. CDR3 DNA sequence: TGTGCCAGCAGAGATCTATGGAACACTGAAGCTTTCTTT.

This clonotype was detected a few times. This sequence joins TRBV12-3 or TRBV12-4 and TRBJ2-1; D possibly uses TRBD1 or TRBD2 (5 bases each). V was trimmed by 3 bases and J by 6 bases, leaving 15 bases between them. This CDR3 is built from 15 residues. DNA for the CDR3: TGTGCCAGCAGTTTCACGGGGCCGTTAGGCAATGAGCAGTTCTTC. Protein: CASSFTGPLGNEQFF.

The rearrangement joins TRBV12-3 or TRBV12-4 to TRBJ2-1; D unresolved. The CDR3 extends over 11 amino acids. V gave up 1 base and J gave up 8 bases, with 3 bases separating them. CDR3 residues: CASSLEDEQFF. CDR3 in DNA: TGTGCCAGCAGTTTAGAGGATGAGCAGTTCTTC.

The gene calls are TRBV29-1 and TRBJ2-2; D uncertain. V gave up 6 bases and J gave up 0 bases, with 8 bases separating them. CDR3 length: 13 amino acids. The germline gives CDR1 SQVTM, CDR2 ANQGSEA. The chain's CDR3 is CSVRRSNTGELFF. CDR3 sequence (DNA): TGCAGCGTAAGACGTTCGAACACCGGGGAGCTGTTTTTT.

This clonotype was counted between two and nine times. The gene calls are TRBV7-2 and TRBJ2-7; D remains unclear. The germline CDR1 and CDR2 sequences are SGHTA and FQGNSA. V lost 2 bases and J lost 2, with 13 bases in between. CDR3 length: 15 amino acids. CDR3 amino acids: CASSLRTYETYEQYF. The CDR3 DNA is TGTGCCAGCAGCTTAAGGACCTACGAGACCTACGAGCAGTACTTC.

The CDR3 DNA sequence: TGTGCCAGCAGCCTGTGGCGGGAGCCTCATTCTAGCACAGATACGCAGTATTTT. Residues: CASSLWREPHSSTDTQYF. The V gene is TRBV12-3 or TRBV12-4, the J gene TRBJ2-3; 7 nucleotides match TRBD2. After removal of 6 bases from V and 0 bases from J, the junction contained 15 bases not matched to a gene. The CDR3 extends over 18 amino acids.

This clonotype was seen many times. The chain has TRBV5-5 and TRBJ2-7, with 11 bases aligning to TRBD1. This CDR3 spans 14 amino acids. The V and J ends lost 3 bases and 3 bases, in that order; junction bases with no gene match: 2. Looked up from germline, CDR1 is SGHKS and CDR2 is YYEKEE (reference sequence). CDR3 in amino acids: CASSWGQGDYEQYF. The CDR3 region has the DNA TGTGCCAGCAGCTGGGGACAGGGGGACTACGAGCAGTACTTC.

This clonotype has only a few counts. This CDR3 is missing its conserved last phenylalanine or tryptophan, likely due to a read error. The chain combines TRBV11-2 with TRBJ1-3; D is possibly TRBD1 (5 bases). V was cut by 1 base and J by 2 bases, with 12 bases left in between. Per the germline V gene, CDR1 is SGHAT and CDR2 is FQNNGV. The CDR3 consists of 16 residues. As DNA, the CDR3 is TGTGCCAGCAGCTTAGTGGAGGGGAAAGCTGGAAACACCATATATATT. Amino acid sequence: CASSLVEGKAGNTIYI.

The V and J genes are TRBV20-1 and TRBJ2-5; D possibly corresponds to TRBD2 (5 bases). Trimming stripped 3 bases from V and 4 bases from J, with 12 bases between. Germline CDR1 is DFQATT and CDR2 is SNEGSKA (reference sequence). The CDR3 covers 13 residues. In DNA form, the CDR3 reads TGCAGTGCTAGTCGCGCGGCGGGAGAGACCCAGTACTTC. Protein product: CSASRAAGETQYF.

The rearrangement links TRBV7-8 to TRBJ2-5; D not resolved. The CDR3 runs to 14 residues. Between the trimmed V and J ends, which lost 1 base and 7 bases, there was a span of 13 bases. CDR1 is SGHVS and CDR2 is FQNEAQ in the germline V gene. The chain's CDR3 is CASSLDWWSGTQYF. In DNA, the CDR3 is TGTGCCAGCAGCTTAGACTGGTGGTCAGGGACCCAGTACTTC.

This chain joins TRBV18 and TRBJ1-2; D call uncertain. The CDR3 has 14 amino acids. Germline V CDR1 and CDR2: KGHSH, LQKENI. Trimming shortened V by 3 bases and J by 1 base, and 9 bases separated the two germline ends. The CDR3 bases are TGTGCCAGCTCACCCGACACACTTAACTATGGCTACACCTTC. Its translation is CASSPDTLNYGYTF.

The table lists this clonotype with a few counts. This sequence joins TRBV7-9 and TRBJ2-1, with D uncertain. Per the germline V gene, CDR1 is SEHNR and CDR2 is FQNEAQ (reference sequence). The V and J ends lost 7 bases and 7 bases respectively, with 11 bases between them. This CDR3 has 12 amino acids. The DNA of the CDR3 is TGTGCCAGCAAGGCCGTGGGAAATGAGCAGTTCTTC. Its protein product is CASKAVGNEQFF. The variable domain in full, completed from reference TRBV7-9 and TRBJ2-1, reads DTGVSQNPRHKITKRGQNVTFRCDPISEHNRLYWYRQTLGQGPEFLTYFQNEAQLEKSRLLSDRFSAERPKGSFSTLEIQRTEQGDSAMYLCASKAVGNEQFFGPGTRLTVL.

The V gene is TRBV7-2, the J gene TRBJ2-2, with TRBD2 identical over 10 bases. This CDR3 contains 17 residues. Germline values: CDR1 SGHTA, CDR2 FQGNSA. Trimming removed 3 bases from V and 4 bases from J; junction bases left unmatched: 8. The CDR3 sequence is CASSFVGTSGTTGELFF. Written as DNA, the CDR3 is TGTGCCAGCAGCTTCGTGGGAACTAGCGGGACCACCGGGGAGCTGTTTTTT. The entire variable domain, with the rest obtained from reference TRBV7-2 and TRBJ2-2, is as follows: GAGVSQSPSNKVTEKGKDVELRCDPISGHTALYWYRQSLGQGLEFLIYFQGNSAPDKSGLPSDRFSAERTGGSVSTLTIQRTQQEDSAVYLCASSFVGTSGTTGELFFGEGSRLTVL.